The rows below give T cell receptor beta chains drawn from one sample of a study of blood T cell repertoires in COVID-19. Using immunoSEQ multiplex PCR, the repertoire was profiled, and TCRdb retains in-frame clones only, with some absent. The data contain a few hundred thousand clones, approximately 81% of them singletons. The material sequenced was peripheral blood. The receptors stem from a woman in her late teens or twenties with acute or convalescent COVID-19. The CDR3 runs from the conserved cysteine through the conserved F or W. D genes are given only for firm matches. Clone size is shown for a subset of rows, as once, few, many or a class of expanded clone.

d_gene	v_gene	abundance	j_gene	CDR3nt	CDR3aa
TRBD1	TRBV6-5	-	TRBJ2-7	TGTGCCAGCAGCACCGGGACAGAATACGAGCAGTACTTC	CASSTGTEYEQYF
TRBD1	TRBV6-5	once	TRBJ2-7	TGTGCCAGCAGTTCAGGGACAGAAAGATACTACGAGCAGTACTTC	CASSSGTERYYEQYF
TRBD1	TRBV11-2	once	TRBJ1-2	TGTGCCAGCAGCCCAAGTCGGGACAGTACCTATGGCTACACCTTC	CASSPSRDSTYGYTF
-	TRBV5-1	many	TRBJ2-2	TGCGCCAGCAGCTTGTCCCGGGGGGAGCTGTTTTTT	CASSLSRGELFF
-	TRBV2	-	TRBJ1-6	TGTGCCAGCAGCATGACAGAAAGAAATTCACCCCTCCACTTT	CASSMTERNSPLHF
-	TRBV5-4	-	TRBJ1-1	TGTGCCACCAACGAGGACAGACCGTGGGACACTGAAGCTTTCTTT	CATNEDRPWDTEAFF
TRBD1	TRBV12-3/TRBV12-4	-	TRBJ1-4	TGTGCCAGCCAGGGGGTTGGGGAAAAACTGTTTTTT	CASQGVGEKLFF
-	TRBV30	-	TRBJ1-3	TGTGCCTGGAGTAGCGTATCGGGTCAGAGCTCTGGAAACACCATATATTTT	CAWSSVSGQSSGNTIYF
TRBD1	TRBV6-5	-	TRBJ1-1	TGTGCCAGCAGTTACTCAGGGGGCGGCACTGAAGCTTTCTTT	CASSYSGGGTEAFF
TRBD2	TRBV3-1/TRBV3-2	-	TRBJ2-3	TGTGCCAGCAGCCAAGATACAGCGGGGGGCACAGATACGCAGTATTTT	CASSQDTAGGTDTQYF
-	TRBV6-5	-	TRBJ1-2	TGTGCCAGCAGGCGAGAGGACATACTCTATGGCTACACCTTC	CASRREDILYGYTF
TRBD2	TRBV29-1	-	TRBJ2-3	TGCAGCGTTGATGAACTAGCGGGAGATACGCAGTATTTT	CSVDELAGDTQYF
-	TRBV19	-	TRBJ2-1	TGTGCCAGTAGTATAGGACCTAGTCGGGATGAGCAGTTCTTC	CASSIGPSRDEQFF
-	TRBV2	-	TRBJ1-4	TGTGCCAGCAGGGATCCGGGACAAAACGAAAAACTGTTTTTT	CASRDPGQNEKLFF
-	TRBV24-1	-	TRBJ2-3	TGTGCCACCAGGAAGGCAGGGGACGCAGATACGCAGTATTTT	CATRKAGDADTQYF
-	TRBV12-3/TRBV12-4	-	TRBJ2-1	TGTGCCAGCACTTATTACAATGAGCAGTTCTTC	CASTYYNEQFF
-	TRBV2	-	TRBJ1-4	TGTGCCAGCAGAAGAGCAGGGGCCCGAACTAATGAAAAACTGTTTTTT	CASRRAGARTNEKLFF
TRBD2	TRBV4-1	-	TRBJ2-7	TGCGCCAGCAGCCAAGGACTAGCTTATGAGCAGTACTTC	CASSQGLAYEQYF
-	TRBV20-1	once	TRBJ1-1	TGCAGTGCTAGAAAGAGCACTGAAGCTTTCTTT	CSARKSTEAFF
-	TRBV7-3	-	TRBJ2-3	TGTGCCAGCAGCTCGTCGGGAGATACGCAGTATTTT	CASSSSGDTQYF
-	TRBV24-1	-	TRBJ2-2	TGTGCCACCAGTGACGCTGACAGAAGGGAGCTGTTTTTT	CATSDADRRELFF
-	TRBV7-8	-	TRBJ1-1	TGTGCCAGCAGCTTGGGAGTATCGGGGACTGAAGCTTTCTTT	CASSLGVSGTEAFF